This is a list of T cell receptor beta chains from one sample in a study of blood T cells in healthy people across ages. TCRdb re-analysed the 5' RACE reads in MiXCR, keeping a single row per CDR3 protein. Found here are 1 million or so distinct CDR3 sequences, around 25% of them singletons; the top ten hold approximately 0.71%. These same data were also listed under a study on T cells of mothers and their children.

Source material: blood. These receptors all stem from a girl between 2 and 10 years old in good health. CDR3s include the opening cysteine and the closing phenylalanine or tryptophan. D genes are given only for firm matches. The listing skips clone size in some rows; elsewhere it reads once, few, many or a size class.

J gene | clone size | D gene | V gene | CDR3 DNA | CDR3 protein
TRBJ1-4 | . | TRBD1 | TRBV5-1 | TGCGCCAGCAGCTCTGGACAGGGAGGAGAAAAACTGTTTTTT | CASSSGQGGEKLFF
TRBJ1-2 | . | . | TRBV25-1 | TGTGCCAGCAGTGAAGGGGCTAAAGATGGCTACACCTTC | CASSEGAKDGYTF
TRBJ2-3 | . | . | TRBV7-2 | TGTGCCAGCAGATTAGACGGGTTTAGCACAGATACGCAGTATTTT | CASRLDGFSTDTQYF
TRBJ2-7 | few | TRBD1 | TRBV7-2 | TGTGCCAGCAGCTTTTATAGGGACAGCTACGAGCAGTACTTC | CASSFYRDSYEQYF
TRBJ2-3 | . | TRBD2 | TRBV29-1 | TGCAGCGTTGAAGATCTTAGCGGGGGCCTTTCTAGCACAGATACGCAGTATTTT | CSVEDLSGGLSSTDTQYF
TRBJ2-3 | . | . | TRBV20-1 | TGCAGTGCTAGTACCCTCGCAGATACGCAGTATTTT | CSASTLADTQYF
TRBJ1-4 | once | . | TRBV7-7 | TGTGCTAGCAGCTTAGCAATCGGGACTAGTGAAAAACTGTTTTTT | CASSLAIGTSEKLFF
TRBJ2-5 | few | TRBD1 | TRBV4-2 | TGTGCCAGCAGGCGTACAGGGGTGATACAAGAGACCCAGTACTTC | CASRRTGVIQETQYF
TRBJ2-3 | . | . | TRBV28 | TGTGCCAGCACCTTGTCGTCCAGCTACACAGATACGCAGTATTTT | CASTLSSSYTDTQYF
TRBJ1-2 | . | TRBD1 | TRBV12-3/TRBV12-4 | TGTGCCAGCAGACCAACAGGGGATCCTAACTATGGCTACACCTTC | CASRPTGDPNYGYTF
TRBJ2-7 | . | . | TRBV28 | TGTGCCAGCAGTTTTTTGCCTGTTAAAACAGGGGGGGACGAGCAGTACTTC | CASSFLPVKTGGDEQYF
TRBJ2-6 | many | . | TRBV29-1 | TGCAGCGTTGAAACGGCCTCTGGGGCCAACGTCCTGACTTTC | CSVETASGANVLTF
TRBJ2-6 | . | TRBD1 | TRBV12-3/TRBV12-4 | TGTGCCAGCAGTTTCGGACAGGCAAACTCCTTATCTGGGGCCAACGTCCTGACTTTC | CASSFGQANSLSGANVLTF
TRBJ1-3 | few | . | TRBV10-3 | TGTGCCATCAGTGAGCCGAGGGGGGGCGAGCAGGGCTCTGGAAACACCATATATTTT | CAISEPRGGEQGSGNTIYF
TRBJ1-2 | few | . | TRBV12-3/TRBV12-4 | TGTGCCATCGCATCCCAGGGGTATGGCTACACCTTC | CAIASQGYGYTF
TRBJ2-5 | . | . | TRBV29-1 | TGCAGCGCTGCGCATTACCGGGACGAAGAATGGGGGACCCAGTACTTC | CSAAHYRDEEWGTQYF
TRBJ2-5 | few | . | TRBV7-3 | TGTGCCAGCAGCCCCGAAGGGGACTCCCAAGAGACCCAGTACTTC | CASSPEGDSQETQYF
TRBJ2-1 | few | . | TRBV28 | TGTGCCAGCAGGGGGCCGGGAGTTAGCTCCTACAATGAGCAGTTCTTC | CASRGPGVSSYNEQFF
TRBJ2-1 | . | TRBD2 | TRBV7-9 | TGTGCCAGCAGCACCGTCCGACTAGCGGGAGCAGGAAATGAGCAGTTCTTC | CASSTVRLAGAGNEQFF
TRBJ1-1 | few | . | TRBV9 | TGTGCCAGCAGCGTAATGCTGGACACTGAAGCTTTCTTT | CASSVMLDTEAFF
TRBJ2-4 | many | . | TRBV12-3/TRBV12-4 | TGTGCCAGCAGTTTAGTCCAGGGGAACATTCAGTACTTC | CASSLVQGNIQYF
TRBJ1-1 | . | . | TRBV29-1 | TGCAGCGTTGAGCAGGGAAGAACTGAAGCTTTCTTT | CSVEQGRTEAFF
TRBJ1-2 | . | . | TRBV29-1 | TGCAGCGTTGAAATGGCAGGGAATTACTATGGCTACACCTTC | CSVEMAGNYYGYTF
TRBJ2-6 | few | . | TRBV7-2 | TGTGCCAGCAGCTTAGTGTGGCGGTCTGGGGCCAACGTCCTGACTTTC | CASSLVWRSGANVLTF
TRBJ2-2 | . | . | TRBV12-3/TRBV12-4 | TGTGCCAGTGGGACACCAAACACCGGGGAGCTGTTTTTT | CASGTPNTGELFF
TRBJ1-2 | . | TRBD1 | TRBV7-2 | TGTGCCAGCAGCTCCCGGACAGGGGATAACTATGGCTACACCTTC | CASSSRTGDNYGYTF
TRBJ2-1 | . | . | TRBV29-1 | TGCAGCGTTGAAGGGGGGGTGGGAACCTACAATGAGCAGTTCTTC | CSVEGGVGTYNEQFF
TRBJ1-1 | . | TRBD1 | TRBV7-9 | TGTGCCAGCAGTTTAGGGACAGGGGCCACGAACACTGAAGCTTTCTTT | CASSLGTGATNTEAFF
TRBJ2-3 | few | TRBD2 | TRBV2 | TGTGCCAGCGTAGGGACTAGCCACGCCGTAGATACGCAGTATTTT | CASVGTSHAVDTQYF
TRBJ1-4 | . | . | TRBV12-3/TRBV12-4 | TGTGCCAGCAGGGGAGACAGGAGAGAAAAACTGTTTTTT | CASRGDRREKLFF
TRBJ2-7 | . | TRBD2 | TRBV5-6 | TGTGCCAGCAGCTTGTATGTCGGCGGGAGTGTAAACGAGCAGTACTTC | CASSLYVGGSVNEQYF
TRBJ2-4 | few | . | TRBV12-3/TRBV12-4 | TGTGCCAGCAGTTTCCTGGGGAAGGACATTCAGTACTTC | CASSFLGKDIQYF
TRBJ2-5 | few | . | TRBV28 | TGTGCCAGCAAACCCACCAGAGACGGCTCCTACGAGCAATACTTC | CASKPTRDGSYEQYF
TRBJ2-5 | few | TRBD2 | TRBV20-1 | TGCAGTGCCCAACTACTAGCGACCTCAGAGGAGACCCAGTACTTC | CSAQLLATSEETQYF
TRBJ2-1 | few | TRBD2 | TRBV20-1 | TGCAGTGCTTACCCTAGCGGGGGGGCCTGGTACAATGAGCAGTTCTTC | CSAYPSGGAWYNEQFF
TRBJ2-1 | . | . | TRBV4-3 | TGCGCCAGCAGCCGATGGATCAACGTGCGGGGGCCGAGCTCCTACAATGAGCAGTTCTTC | CASSRWINVRGPSSYNEQFF
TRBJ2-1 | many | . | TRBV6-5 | TGTGCCAGCAGTTACACCGGAAATGAGCAGTTCTTC | CASSYTGNEQFF
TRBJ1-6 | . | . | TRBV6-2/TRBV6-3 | TGTGCCAGCAGCTTTTTTGGGTCACCCCTCCACTTT | CASSFFGSPLHF
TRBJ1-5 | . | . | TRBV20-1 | TGCAGTGCCATCCGGAGCCCAAGCCACAATCAGCCCCAGCATTTT | CSAIRSPSHNQPQHF
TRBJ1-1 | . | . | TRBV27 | TGTGCCAGCAGGACACAGGGAATGAACACTGAAGCTTTCTTT | CASRTQGMNTEAFF
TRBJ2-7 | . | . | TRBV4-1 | TGCGCCAGCAGCCAAGATTGGACAGTTGACTACGAGCAGTACTTC | CASSQDWTVDYEQYF
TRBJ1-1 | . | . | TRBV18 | TGTGCCAGCTCACCACTGGCGGGGGCTAATGGTGAAGCTTTCTTT | CASSPLAGANGEAFF